This TCR beta chain was identified during a study of control samples from healthy donors and cancer patients (dated by TCRdb to about 2020). For CDR1 and CDR2, the germline V gene lists MNHEY and SVGAGI. The CDR3 starts with the cysteine, ends with the phenylalanine, and has 12 residues. The sequence is cut down to CDR3 DNA, 36 bases in frame from base 1. V loses 6 bases of germline sequence and J loses 5 bases, and the interval between the two ends is 8 bases. The library was produced with the immunoSEQ multiplex PCR assay. The immuneACCESS repertoire file appears here via TCRdb, limited to in-frame rearrangements. These files lack a portion of the clones; in checked studies, under half of the deficit traces to unresolved V genes, and the cause of the others is not known. The sample profile shows about 150,000 clones; around 90% of them were found once. Clones ranked in the top ten supply less than 5% of the sample.

Turning to this clone: The antigen it recognizes is unknown. Base qualities are missing; no much larger clone stands one base away.

Input material: blood. The chain employs TRBV6-5 and TRBJ2-1; the D gene assignment is ambiguous. This sequence originates from a man aged 30 to 39 in good health. In nucleotide form, the sequence is TGTGCCAGCAGAGGTGGGAACAATGAGCAGTTCTTC. This translates into CASRGGNNEQFF.